These 27 T cell receptor beta chains were sequenced from one sample in a study of T cell responses to AZD1222 COVID-19 vaccine (dated by TCRdb to 2020 to 2022). The sample's time point label is to be understood as: about 28 days (+/-7) after the second vaccine dose. Library method: the immunoSEQ multiplex PCR assay. Held by TCRdb, this immuneACCESS table contains in-frame sequences only and omits some clones. Under half of the omission traces to an unresolved V gene where checked; the cause of the rest is unknown. The sample table records about 180,000 clones; around 94% of these occur just once. Together, the top ten hold 1.6% of the sample. The source material was peripheral blood, sampled 28 days after the second AZD1222 dose. The receptors shown here come from an adult who received the AZD1222 COVID-19 vaccine.

The rearrangement links TRBV7-6 to TRBJ2-3; 13 nucleotides line up with TRBD2. The V gene end was trimmed by 5 bases and the J gene end by 0 bases; junction bases not matched to a gene: 5. Germline-derived CDR1 and CDR2 are SGHVS and FNYEAQ. The CDR3 has 17 residues. CDR3 region: CASSDWTSGGSTDTQYF. In DNA form, the CDR3 reads TGTGCCAGCAGCGACTGGACTAGCGGGGGAAGCACAGATACGCAGTATTTT.

As for this clone: Germline is not matched at one junction end, which may reflect a read error. V usage is TRBV18 and J usage is TRBJ2-1, with 11 bases that match TRBD2. Germline V gene sequence: CDR1 KGHSH, CDR2 LQKENI. The CDR3 length is 18 residues. As DNA, the CDR3 is TGTGCCAGCTCACCCCTCACTGGGACTAGCGGATCCTCCAATGAGCAGTTCTTC. This encodes CASSPLTGTSGSSNEQFF. Filled out from reference TRBV18 and TRBJ2-1, the complete variable domain reads NAGVMQNPRHLVRRRGQEARLRCSPMKGHSHVYWYRQLPEEGLKFMVYLQKENIIDESGMPKERFSAEFPKEGPSILRIQQVVRGDSAAYFCASSPLTGTSGSSNEQFFGPGTRLTVL.

This chain connects TRBV27 to TRBJ1-4; D perhaps matches TRBD1 (6 bases). Germline V lookup: CDR1 MNHEY, CDR2 SMNVEV (reference sequence). Trimming cost V 5 bases and J 3 bases, with 10 bases left between them. The CDR3 is made up of 14 amino acids. CDR3 sequence (DNA): TGTGCCAGCAGTCCAACAGGGTCTAATGAAAAACTGTTTTTT. It encodes CASSPTGSNEKLFF. Using reference TRBV27 and TRBJ1-4 for the parts outside the CDR3, the full variable domain is EAQVTQNPRYLITVTGKKLTVTCSQNMNHEYMSWYRQDPGLGLRQIYYSMNVEVTDKGDVPEGYKVSRKEKRNFPLILESPSPNQTSLYFCASSPTGSNEKLFFGSGTQLSVL.

The rearrangement joins TRBV4-3 to TRBJ1-2; the D gene is possibly TRBD1 (5 bases). Trimming cost V 0 bases and J 2 bases, with 13 bases left between them. Per the germline V gene, CDR1 is LGHNA and CDR2 is YSLEER. The CDR3 is 16 residues long. The CDR3 region is CASSQDYLGQNYGYTF. The CDR3 bases are TGCGCCAGCAGCCAAGATTACTTGGGGCAAAACTATGGCTACACCTTC.

This chain connects TRBV4-1 to TRBJ2-4; possible D gene TRBD1, 5 bases. The CDR3 covers 17 residues. CDR1 MGHRA and CDR2 YSYEKL come from the germline V gene. V was pared by 0 bases and J by 0 bases, with 12 bases between. The CDR3 coding sequence is TGCGCCAGCAGCCAAGATGGGGCTATGGGAGCCAAAAACATTCAGTACTTC. Translating gives CASSQDGAMGAKNIQYF.

The chain couples TRBV3-1 (or the pseudogene TRBV3-2) to TRBJ2-7; 11 bases match TRBD2. Losses at the gene ends were 7 bases for V and 7 bases for J; bases not matched to a gene: 12. CDR1 and CDR2 (germline): LGHDT, YNNKEL (reference sequence). The CDR3 is 15 amino acids. CDR3 sequence reads: CASTRLLAGVTEQYF. CDR3 DNA: TGTGCCAGCACCCGCTTACTAGCGGGAGTTACGGAGCAGTACTTC.

The genes are TRBV28 and TRBJ1-2; D unclear. The CDR3 is 11 amino acids. Germline CDR1 and CDR2: MDHEN and SYDVKM. DNA for the CDR3: TGTGCAGCGGAAGCAGGCTATGGCTACACCTTC. It yields the protein CAAEAGYGYTF.

Only one count was recorded for this clone. This chain links TRBV18 with TRBJ2-4; weak D call: TRBD1 (6 bases). The germline V gene encodes CDR1 KGHSH and CDR2 LQKENI. Between the trimmed V and J ends, which lost 3 bases and 6 bases, there was a span of 12 bases. The CDR3 loop spans 14 amino acids. The CDR3, as DNA: TGTGCCAGCTCACCGTTAGGACAGCTAAACATTCAGTACTTC. It codes for CASSPLGQLNIQYF.

This clone was recorded once. The chain carries TRBV30 and TRBJ2-7; the D is unclear. Germline CDR1 and CDR2: GTSNPN and SVGIG (reference sequence). With 5 bases removed from V and 6 bases from J, the gap between germline ends came to 14 bases. CDR3 length: 12 amino acids. This CDR3 is CAWDQIGFEQYF. Written as DNA, the CDR3 is TGTGCCTGGGACCAGATAGGGTTCGAGCAGTACTTC.

The CDR3 loop is CAISESGSSFGYTF. The CDR3 coding sequence is TGTGCCATCAGTGAGTCAGGGTCCTCTTTTGGCTACACCTTC. The rearrangement links TRBV10-3 to TRBJ1-2; no clear D. The CDR3 length is 14 residues. V dropped 0 bases and J dropped 7 bases, with 12 bases sitting between them. Germline lookup yields CDR1 ENHRY and CDR2 SYGVKD.

The chain links TRBV25-1 to TRBJ1-1; 8 bases match TRBD1. The V gene end was trimmed by 8 bases and the J gene end by 5 bases; junction bases not matched to a gene: 10. The CDR3 runs 14 residues. From germline, CDR1 is MGHDK and CDR2 SYGVNS. The CDR3 DNA follows: TGTGCCAGCCATGATCACAGGGGGAATACTGAAGCTTTCTTT. Amino acid sequence: CASHDHRGNTEAFF.

V usage is TRBV28 and J usage is TRBJ1-2, with D unresolved. V lost 8 bases to trimming and J lost 5 bases, with 12 bases between them. Germline CDR1 is MDHEN and CDR2 is SYDVKM. CDR3 length: 12 residues. DNA for the CDR3: TGTGCCAGCTGTGCAGGACGGTATGGCTACACCTTC. It translates to CASCAGRYGYTF.

This rearrangement joins TRBV6-2 or TRBV6-3 to TRBJ2-1; D gene unclear. Germline CDR1 reads MNHEY; CDR2 reads SVGEGT. CDR3 length: 11 residues. Trimming pared 2 bases from V and 8 bases from J, leaving 4 bases between. CDR3 nucleotide sequence: TGTGCCAGCAGTTACGCCGATGAGCAGTTCTTC. This gives the protein CASSYADEQFF.

V gene TRBV6-5 combines with J gene TRBJ2-7, with D possibly matching TRBD2 (5 bases). The V gene lost 0 bases and the J gene lost 2 bases, with 14 bases spanning the gap. Germline CDR1 MNHEY, CDR2 SVGAGI. The CDR3 totals 16 residues. The CDR3 coding sequence is TGTGCCAGCAGTTACTCCGTTTCCGGGATTCCCTACGAGCAGTACTTC. Amino acids: CASSYSVSGIPYEQYF.

The chain recombines TRBV6-2 or TRBV6-3 with TRBJ2-1; no definite D call. V lost 4 bases, J lost 4 bases, and 5 bases lay in between. Germline CDR1 MNHEY, CDR2 SVGEGT. The CDR3 has 12 residues. The CDR3 DNA reads TGTGCCAGCAGTTGGAGTTACAATGAGCAGTTCTTC. Translating gives CASSWSYNEQFF.

This chain joins TRBV7-3 and TRBJ2-1, with 9 bases lining up with TRBD2. Per germline, CDR1 SGHTA and CDR2 FQGTGA. Trimming removed 2 bases from V and 6 bases from J; junction bases left unmatched: 8. The CDR3 consists of 16 residues. The CDR3 protein is CASSLRAGGPSNEQFF. Here the CDR3 DNA reads TGTGCCAGCAGCTTACGGGCGGGAGGGCCAAGCAATGAGCAGTTCTTC.

This sequence joins TRBV5-6 and TRBJ2-3; D gene ambiguous. The CDR3 runs to 12 residues. CDR1 is SGHDT and CDR2 is YYEEEE in the germline V gene. The V end was cut by 4 bases, the J end by 7 bases, with 10 bases between. The CDR3: CASSHRRNTQYF. The DNA of the CDR3 is TGTGCCAGCAGCCACCGCCGAAATACGCAGTATTTT.

V is TRBV5-1 and J is TRBJ1-1; D may be TRBD1 (6 bases). CDR3 length equals 14 residues. V gave up 3 bases and J gave up 1 base, with 10 bases separating them. Germline values: CDR1 SGHRS, CDR2 YFSETQ. CDR3 coding DNA: TGCGCCAGCAGCTCACAGGGCTCGAACACTGAAGCTTTCTTT. Its protein is CASSSQGSNTEAFF.

The J gene is TRBJ1-3, the V gene TRBV19; D not certain. The germline V gene encodes CDR1 LNHDA and CDR2 SQIVND (reference sequence). The length of the CDR3 is 15 residues. Between the trimmed V and J ends, which lost 3 bases and 3 bases, there was a span of 12 bases. The CDR3 bases are TGTGCCAGTAGTATGCGCCCGGCCGGTGGAAACACCATATATTTT. Protein sequence: CASSMRPAGGNTIYF. The full variable domain, in which reference TRBV19 and TRBJ1-3 provide the parts outside the CDR3, is DGGITQSPKYLFRKEGQNVTLSCEQNLNHDAMYWYRQDPGQGLRLIYYSQIVNDFQKGDIAEGYSVSREKKESFPLTVTSAQKNPTAFYLCASSMRPAGGNTIYFGEGSWLTVV.

Only one count was recorded for this clone. The gene calls are TRBV12-5 and TRBJ2-7; 13 bases are shared with TRBD2. The CDR3 runs to 18 residues. V gave up 0 bases and J gave up 0 bases; unmatched junction bases: 5. Germline V lookup: CDR1 LGHNT, CDR2 FRNRAP. This CDR3 reads CASGLVLGLAGASYEQYF. The CDR3, as DNA: TGTGCTAGTGGTTTGGTACTTGGACTAGCGGGGGCCTCCTACGAGCAGTACTTC.

V and J are TRBV11-2 and TRBJ1-6, with TRBD1 as a possible D gene (6 bases). The CDR3 is made up of 15 amino acids. V lost 5 bases and J 7 bases, leaving 15 bases between the germline ends. Germline CDR1 SGHAT, CDR2 FQNNGV. DNA for the CDR3: TGTGCCAGCAGCCCTCGGACAGATCCAAATTCACCCCTCCACTTT. Its translation: CASSPRTDPNSPLHF.

The chain is built from TRBV5-1 and TRBJ1-2, with a weak D call TRBD1 (5 bases). The CDR3 loop spans 17 amino acids. Germline values: CDR1 SGHRS, CDR2 YFSETQ. V gave up 1 base and J gave up 3 bases, with 19 bases separating them. The CDR3 loop reads CASSLLFREIDHYGYTF. In DNA, the CDR3 is TGCGCCAGCAGCTTGCTCTTCAGGGAAATCGATCACTATGGCTACACCTTC.

About this clone itself: The same CDR3 also results from other DNA sequences found in this sample. This chain uses TRBV6-1 with TRBJ2-7; D unclear. V was clipped by 3 bases and J by 2 bases, with 2 bases between them. Germline CDR1 reads MNHNS; CDR2 reads SASEGT. This CDR3 spans 11 amino acids. The CDR3 region has the DNA TGTGCCAGCAGTGAGGCCTACGAGCAGTACTTC. Amino acids: CASSEAYEQYF.

The V and J genes are TRBV3-1 (or the pseudogene TRBV3-2) and TRBJ2-1; perhaps TRBD1 as D (5 bases). The V gene's germline CDR1 is LGHDT and CDR2 YNNKEL (reference sequence). The CDR3 is 14 amino acids. V was trimmed by 3 bases and J by 4 bases, leaving 10 bases between them. The CDR3 sequence is CASSQDRGYNEQFF. Written as DNA, the CDR3 is TGTGCCAGCAGCCAGGATAGGGGTTACAATGAGCAGTTCTTC.

V usage is TRBV19 and J usage is TRBJ1-1; D unclear. CDR3 length: 14 residues. From germline, CDR1 is LNHDA and CDR2 SQIVND (reference sequence). V was shortened by 3 bases and J by 0 bases, with 8 bases between the two germline ends. In nucleotides, the CDR3 is TGTGCCAGTAGTATGATGGTCTTGAACACTGAAGCTTTCTTT. Protein sequence: CASSMMVLNTEAFF. The variable domain in full, with the rest retrieved from reference TRBV19 and TRBJ1-1, is DGGITQSPKYLFRKEGQNVTLSCEQNLNHDAMYWYRQDPGQGLRLIYYSQIVNDFQKGDIAEGYSVSREKKESFPLTVTSAQKNPTAFYLCASSMMVLNTEAFFGQGTRLTVV.

The V call is TRBV18, the J call TRBJ2-3; 8 nucleotides align to TRBD1. The germline gives CDR1 KGHSH, CDR2 LQKENI. The CDR3 is 14 amino acids. After removal of 4 bases from V and 4 bases from J, the junction contained 4 bases not matched to a gene. The CDR3 region has the DNA TGTGCCAGCTCACTACAGACAGGGGCAGATACGCAGTATTTT. Translation: CASSLQTGADTQYF.

The rearrangement uses TRBV4-2 and TRBJ1-3; D gene uncertain. Germline assignment: CDR1 LGHNA and CDR2 YNFKEQ. The CDR3 sequence is 16 residues long. Between the trimmed V and J ends, which lost 0 bases and 6 bases, there was a span of 15 bases. CDR3 residues: CASSQEWGAGENTIYF. The CDR3 region has the DNA TGTGCCAGCAGCCAAGAGTGGGGAGCTGGAGAAAACACCATATATTTT.